This TCR beta chain was obtained from a study of T cells in narcolepsy. Study in general: Healthy controls were enrolled alongside patients with narcolepsy type 1 or type 2. Study-wide results and caveats: Autoreactive clonotypes reportedly recurred in blood of same and different patients, not controls. In some patient and control memory CD4+ samples, autoreactive clones were absent. HCRT-specific and TRIB2-specific autoreactive clonotypes appeared among same-patient CSF and blood CD4+ clonotypes.

Remarks on this clone: Its matching antigen is unknown.

Measured with immunoSEQ multiplex PCR; TCRdb has only the in-frame clones, and not every one. The table has about 27,000 clones, around three quarters seen once. The CDR3 is 20 amino acids. The V gene lost 5 bases and the J gene lost 3 bases, with 29 bases spanning the gap. Per the germline V gene, CDR1 is SGHVS and CDR2 is FQNEAQ. The chain has TRBV7-8 and TRBJ1-5, with D perhaps matching TRBD1 (5 bases). This TCR was sampled from a human donor with narcolepsy. The sample comprised CD45RA- memory CD4+ T cells from PBMCs. The CDR3 is CASSVISAGPRGRDNQPQHF. The CDR3 DNA is TGTGCCAGCAGCGTAATATCAGCCGGGCCCCGGGGCAGGGACAATCAGCCCCAGCATTTT.